This T cell receptor beta chain originates from a study of glioma-infiltrating T cells. General observations from the study: Above-expected tissue-blood divergence occurred in all gliomas, most in low-grade ones. Only very few CDR3 sequences appeared in both tissue and blood.

TCR alpha and beta CDR3 regions were amplified from RNA using iRepertoire nested multiplex PCR. One-step reverse transcription and amplification started from around 100-400 ng of tissue mRNA or PBMC total RNA. TCRdb reprocessed the multiplex PCR reads via MiXCR and lists one record per CDR3 protein. The sample lists more than 95,000 distinct CDR3 sequences, around 23% seen once, with around 15% in the top ten. This clonotype came up many times. No antigen is known for it. The CDR3 consists of 17 residues. The trim removed 6 bases at V and 1 base at J, leaving 6 bases unmatched. Germline CDR1 and CDR2: ENHRY and SYGVKD.

The clonotype comes from a human donor with low-grade glioma or glioblastoma, undergoing nonglioma brain surgery, or in good health (not recorded which). Specimen: glioma tissue, nonneoplastic brain tissue, or PBMCs (not recorded which). The rearrangement joins TRBV10-3 to TRBJ1-4; 12 bases are shared with TRBD1. CDR3 nucleotides: TGTGCCATCAGCGCGGGACAGGGGGCAGGAACTAATGAAAAACTGTTTTTT. It codes for CAISAGQGAGTNEKLFF.